This T cell receptor beta chain is drawn from a study of T cell clones after liver transplantation. The wider study: Post-transplant blood was tracked for graft-donor-reactive T cell clones identified in a pre-transplant mixed lymphocyte reaction.

CDR3 length: 15 amino acids. V gave up 2 bases and J gave up 2 bases; unmatched junction bases: 4. The germline V gene has CDR1 SGDLS and CDR2 YYNGEE. Profiled with immunoSEQ multiplex PCR; TCRdb holds only in-frame clones, not every one. Here the sample spans 35,000 to 45,000 clones, around 83% being singletons. This TCR came from a human patient who received a liver transplant. Some T cells may be supplied by the graft donor. This specimen was CD4+ T cells from blood, taken 24 months after liver transplant. The gene calls are TRBV9 and TRBJ2-1, with 7 bases lining up with TRBD1. Here the CDR3 reads CASSVRGQPYNEQFF. The CDR3 DNA is TGTGCCAGCAGCGTGAGGGGACAGCCCTACAATGAGCAGTTCTTC.